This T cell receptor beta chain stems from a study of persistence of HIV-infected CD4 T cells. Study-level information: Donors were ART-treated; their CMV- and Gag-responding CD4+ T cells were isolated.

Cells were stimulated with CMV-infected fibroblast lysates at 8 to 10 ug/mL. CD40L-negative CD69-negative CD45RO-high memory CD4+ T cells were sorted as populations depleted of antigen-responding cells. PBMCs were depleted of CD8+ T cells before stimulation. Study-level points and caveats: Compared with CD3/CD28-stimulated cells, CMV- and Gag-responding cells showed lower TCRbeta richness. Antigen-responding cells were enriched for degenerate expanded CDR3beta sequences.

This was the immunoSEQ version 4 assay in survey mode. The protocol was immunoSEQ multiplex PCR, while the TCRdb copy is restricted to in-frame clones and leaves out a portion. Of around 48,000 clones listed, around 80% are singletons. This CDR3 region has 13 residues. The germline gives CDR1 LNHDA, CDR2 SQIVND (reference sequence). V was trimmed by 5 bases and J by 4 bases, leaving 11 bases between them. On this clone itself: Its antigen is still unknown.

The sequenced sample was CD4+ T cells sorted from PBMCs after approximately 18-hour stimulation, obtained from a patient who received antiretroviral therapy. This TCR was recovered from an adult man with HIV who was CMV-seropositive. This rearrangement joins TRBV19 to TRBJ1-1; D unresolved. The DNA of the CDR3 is TGTGCCAGTAGTCGGCAATGGCGCACTGAAGCTTTCTTT. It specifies CASSRQWRTEAFF.